This T cell receptor (beta chain) emerged from a study of shared clonotypes between healthy human individuals (dated by TCRdb to 2018 to 2021). Regarding the study in general: Three men and two women, aged 18 to 49 years, made up the cohort. For each donor, CD4 naive and CD4 memory were each run on three plates, CD8 naive on two plates, and CD8 memory on one plate. To estimate repertoire size and how much clonotypes are shared between individuals, the study performed deep sequencing of blood TCR repertoires from 4 to 6 healthy adults. To increase sequencing depth and limit assay-specific biases, different laboratories used diverse techniques to prepare libraries and sequence TCR repertoires. Between about 0.9 and 10 billion PBMCs per donor were obtained by leukapheresis.

Using the deep immunoSEQ assay, TCR CDR3 regions were amplified from genomic DNA by multiplex PCR. For each cell subset, the extracted genomic DNA was distributed evenly across all wells of several immunoSEQ 96-well plates, and each plate served as one replicate. Each replicate PCR for sorted subsets received roughly 200 ng genomic DNA, equal to about 29,000 T cell genomes. Purified libraries were measured with a Qubit 3.0 fluorometer, size-checked on a Bioanalyzer 2100, and measured again with the KAPA Library Quantification kit. Each immunoSEQ 96-well plate was sequenced on its own single-read 150-cycle Illumina NextSeq 550 flow cell. The original methods were these. Because the immunoSEQ output held only junctional sequences and lacked quality scores, the filtering could not match the filtering applied to full-length reads. To assign V/J genes and CDR3, sequences were annotated using PyIR, a Python wrapper for IgBLAST v1.9, with IMGT germline references. Any read was removed if the V/J assignment was weak (E-value above 1e-6), the CDR3 was missing, or the read contained stop codons, out-of-frame junctions, or ambiguous translated residues. V3J clonotypes were defined as sequences sharing the same inferred V gene, J gene, and CDR3 amino acid sequence. The percentage overlap between two repertoires was calculated by dividing the number of shared unique clonotypes by the size of the smaller repertoire. Richness of each repertoire was evaluated using RTK rarefaction, the Chao1 estimator, and Recon v2.1 estimates of unobserved clonotypes. For all TCRbeta clonotypes obtained by the gDNA method from a few donors, generation probabilities were computed with OLGA. Entries here come from immuneACCESS through TCRdb and include only in-frame sequences with V and J called. Some clones fail to appear in such tables; in the studies checked, an unresolved V gene covers under half of the shortfall, and the cause of the remainder is unknown. V and J calls and clone size come straight from that table; D and trimming were deduced from the DNA. Within this sample are about 2.1 million clones, with just under 95% of them counted one time only. The leading ten clones occupy more than 1.5% of the sample.

Of note for this clone: This clone's antigen is unknown. No quality values exist for individual bases; no much larger clone is one base distant.

For the CD8 naive samples, CD45RO-negative cells were positively selected for CCR7, yielding a CD45RA+CCR7+ population from which TemRA cells were excluded. The donors were healthy, HIV-negative adults who had no recently reported acute infections or vaccinations. All donors were Caucasian adults living in Nashville, Tennessee, USA. After blood collection by leukapheresis, PBMCs were isolated using Ficoll-Histopaque density gradient centrifugation and then cryopreserved in the vapor phase of liquid nitrogen. Analytical flow cytometry was used to check the purity and quantity of every magnetically sorted T cell population. Genomic DNA was isolated from each sorted fraction and quantified by UV absorbance on a Nanodrop 2000c. Paper-wide results and their limitations: Pairwise subsampling led to the expectation that sequencing depth would affect the degree of clonotype sharing among donors. Even with the large sequencing depth, rarefaction of the sorted-subset datasets indicated that sequencing was incomplete. Naive subsets generally had larger estimated clonotype richness than memory subsets did. Sampling was limited to blood, and TCR repertoires in tissue likely differ from TCR repertoires in blood. The genetic and exposure-history diversity represented was limited by the small number of donors. Compared with non-shared clonotypes, clonotypes shared by all four sorted-subset donors had higher generation probabilities. When several donors were compared, the shared fraction of clonotypes was about 5% for naive CD4, 3.5% to 4% for naive CD8, about 2.5% for memory CD4, and 0.35% to 0.5% for memory CD8.

Trimming takes 2 bases from V and 2 bases from J, and the germline ends sit 13 bases apart. The CDR3 runs 16 amino acids, cysteine and phenylalanine included. The CDR3 DNA has 48 bases and is translated from base 1. CDR1 and CDR2 were assigned from the germline V gene as MDHEN and SYDVKM. The sequencing sample was made of naive CD8+ T cells from PBMCs. Taken with the paper, the label for cell subset or site translates to: CD45RA+CCR7+. Recombination connected TRBV28 to TRBJ1-5; TRBD1 could be the D gene, as 6 bases match. This clonotype was obtained from a man younger than 35 in good health. Some clones in this sample may be carry-over from other donors' samples. The CDR3 region has the sequence CASSLILSGGNQPQHF. The sequence in DNA is TGTGCCAGCAGTTTAATTCTGTCAGGGGGCAATCAGCCCCAGCATTTT.